This is a list of T cell receptor beta chains from one sample in a study of blood T cell repertoires in COVID-19. Generated by immunoSEQ multiplex PCR, the TCRdb table keeps only in-frame clones and is missing some. The data contain about 250,000 clones, 83% of them singletons. Material: PBMCs or T cells enriched from blood (not recorded which). These receptors were obtained from a woman in her thirties or forties who had been exposed to COVID-19. Both conserved end residues are part of each CDR3. D genes are given only for firm matches. Rows may omit the clone size; those that give it use once, few, many or a size class.

CDR3nt: TGTGCCAGCAGCCCACGACTTTCCTCTAGCACAGATACGCAGTATTTT; CDR3aa: CASSPRLSSSTDTQYF; v_gene: TRBV11-2; abundance: once; j_gene: TRBJ2-3; d_gene: .
CDR3nt: TGTGCCAGCAGCCTGAATACGGGGTTTGGAACCTACGAGCAGTACTTC; CDR3aa: CASSLNTGFGTYEQYF; v_gene: TRBV4-2; abundance: .; j_gene: TRBJ2-7; d_gene: .
CDR3nt: TGTGCCAGCAGTGAAGCTGCTACCCCAAACTATGGCTACACCTTC; CDR3aa: CASSEAATPNYGYTF; v_gene: TRBV6-1; abundance: .; j_gene: TRBJ1-2; d_gene: .
CDR3nt: TGTGCCAGTAACCCCGGGACAGAGGGCACTGAAGCTTTCTTT; CDR3aa: CASNPGTEGTEAFF; v_gene: TRBV19; abundance: .; j_gene: TRBJ1-1; d_gene: TRBD1
CDR3nt: TGTGCCAGCAGCTTGGCGGACAGGGGGACAACTAATGAAAAACTGTTTTTT; CDR3aa: CASSLADRGTTNEKLFF; v_gene: TRBV5-4; abundance: .; j_gene: TRBJ1-4; d_gene: TRBD1
CDR3nt: TGTGCCAGCAAATTCGGACTAGCGGGGGGACAAACGAACACCGGGGAGCTGTTTTTT; CDR3aa: CASKFGLAGGQTNTGELFF; v_gene: TRBV2; abundance: .; j_gene: TRBJ2-2; d_gene: TRBD2
CDR3nt: TGTGCCAGCAGCCCAACCGGGACCAAGGGGGCCGCATATGGCTACACCTTC; CDR3aa: CASSPTGTKGAAYGYTF; v_gene: TRBV3-1/TRBV3-2; abundance: once; j_gene: TRBJ1-2; d_gene: TRBD1
CDR3nt: TGTGCCAGCAGTTTTAGGGGACAGAGTCGACAGTACTTC; CDR3aa: CASSFRGQSRQYF; v_gene: TRBV12-3/TRBV12-4; abundance: .; j_gene: TRBJ2-7; d_gene: TRBD1
CDR3nt: TGTGCCAGCTCATCTAGCGGGGGTTCGGAGGGCTACACCTTC; CDR3aa: CASSSSGGSEGYTF; v_gene: TRBV18; abundance: few; j_gene: TRBJ1-2; d_gene: .
CDR3nt: TGTGCCAGCGCTGGGGGGACAGATACGCAGTATTTT; CDR3aa: CASAGGTDTQYF; v_gene: TRBV7-9; abundance: .; j_gene: TRBJ2-3; d_gene: .
CDR3nt: TGTGCCAGCAGCCCTCTCGGGGTTCCACTCCCAGATACGCAGTATTTT; CDR3aa: CASSPLGVPLPDTQYF; v_gene: TRBV21-1; abundance: .; j_gene: TRBJ2-3; d_gene: .
CDR3nt: TGTGCCAGCAGTGAATGGACAGGAAACTATGGCTACACCTTC; CDR3aa: CASSEWTGNYGYTF; v_gene: TRBV2; abundance: .; j_gene: TRBJ1-2; d_gene: TRBD1
CDR3nt: TGTGCCAGTAGTAGAGACAGCCCAGGGCCCCAGCATTTT; CDR3aa: CASSRDSPGPQHF; v_gene: TRBV19; abundance: .; j_gene: TRBJ1-5; d_gene: .
CDR3nt: TGCGCCAGCAGCTGGGGGGTTCCGGGTCCCCCGGGTTCACCCCTCCACTTT; CDR3aa: CASSWGVPGPPGSPLHF; v_gene: TRBV5-1; abundance: .; j_gene: TRBJ1-6; d_gene: .